Included here is one T cell receptor beta chain sequence, with context. Its cognate antigen is unknown. This specimen belongs to a study of Graves' ophthalmopathy and Graves' hyperthyroidism. CDR1 is SGHTA, CDR2 FQGNSA, per germline. The length of the CDR3 is 14 residues. V was clipped by 6 bases and J by 1 base, with 12 bases between them. RNA transcripts yielded amplified TCR beta CDR3 regions. In the first round, RT-PCR was carried out with HTBI primers, and a multiplex PCR formed the second round. TCRdb called the multiplex PCR reads again in MiXCR, with one record for every CDR3 protein. The sample holds a few hundred thousand distinct CDR3 sequences; 15% are singletons and the top ten take roughly 7%. Broader study findings: With approximately 88% sensitivity and roughly 76% specificity, a 13-signature model separated ophthalmopathy from stable hyperthyroidism.

The receptor comes from a woman under 30 with stable Graves' hyperthyroidism. This chain joins TRBV7-2 and TRBJ2-5; no definite D call. Material: peripheral blood. DNA of the CDR3: TGTGCCAGCAGTTTCGGACCGATCCAAGAGACCCAGTACTTC. This codes for CASSFGPIQETQYF.